What follows describes a single TCR beta chain. This record belongs to a study of OX40 agonist ivuxolimab in advanced cancers. Assay: immunoSEQ multiplex PCR; the TCRdb copy retains only in-frame clones and omits some. The sample holds approximately 47,000 clones, about nine tenths seen once. Between the trimmed V and J ends, which lost 3 bases and 2 bases, there was a span of 7 bases. Germline CDR1 SGHTA, CDR2 FQGTGA. This CDR3 region has 13 residues. The receptor comes from an adult with an advanced solid tumor such as melanoma, head and neck, liver or kidney cancer. V usage is TRBV7-3 and J usage is TRBJ1-2; TRBD1 is a possible D gene (5 bases). Sequencing used CD4+ or CD8+ T cells sorted from blood, obtained in a trial of the OX40 agonist ivuxolimab. The CDR3 loop is CASSFGANYGYTF. The CDR3 DNA reads as TGTGCCAGCAGCTTCGGGGCCAACTATGGCTACACCTTC.